Given below is one T cell receptor beta chain in context. What it binds is unknown. Trimming cost V 7 bases and J 4 bases, with 19 bases left between them. Germline V gene lookup returns CDR1 MNHEY and CDR2 SMNVEV (reference sequence). There are 16 residues in the CDR3. The sample comes from a study of T cell repertoires in cytomegalovirus infection. About the study: Matching HLA type and CMV infection were both indicated by public TCR beta signatures. Whole-study findings and limits: Cumulative public TCR beta family frequency identified carriers of CMV plus the relevant HLA. Clonotype analysis showed dominance of the ex vivo response by HLA-C-restricted CMV-specific TCR beta clonotypes.

TCRdb independently ran MiXCR on the reads; one entry per CDR3 protein. This table holds 510,000 or so distinct CDR3 sequences, about 30% found once. The rearrangement joins TRBV27 to TRBJ2-2, with D perhaps TRBD1 (5 bases). What was sequenced was PBMCs. This TCR was recovered from a human donor in good health (CMV status not recorded). Some clones in this sample may be carry-over from other donors' samples. The CDR3, as DNA: TGTGCCAGCATGGGGCCAGGGAAAGGTAGCACCGGGGAGCTGTTTTTT. It yields the protein CASMGPGKGSTGELFF.